This entry lists 7 T cell receptor beta chains sequenced from one sample in a study of shared clonotypes between healthy human individuals. TCRdb's table, derived via immunoSEQ multiplex PCR, lists solely in-frame clones and lacks some. The sample yields fewer than 800,000 clones, around 92% seen once. CD45RO negativity and positive selection for CCR7 defined naive CD8 cells, a population that excluded terminally differentiated effector memory CD45RA+ cells. Specimen: naive CD8+ T cells sorted from blood. The receptors come from a man aged 30 to 39 in good health.

The chain links TRBV9 to TRBJ2-5; 10 bases match TRBD1. The germline CDR1 and CDR2 sequences are SGDLS and YYNGEE. The junction had 7 bases not matched to a gene; V was cut back by 4 bases and J by 4 bases. The CDR3 is 15 residues long. CDR3 in DNA: TGTGCCAGCAGCCCACGGACAGGGGGAGTAGAGACCCAGTACTTC. Translation: CASSPRTGGVETQYF. The full variable domain, its missing parts supplied by reference TRBV9 and TRBJ2-5, is DSGVTQTPKHLITATGQRVTLRCSPRSGDLSVYWYQQSLDQGLQFLIQYYNGEERAKGNILERFSAQQFPDLHSELNLSSLELGDSALYFCASSPRTGGVETQYFGPGTRLLVL.

The chain joins TRBV6-6 to TRBJ1-4; no definite D call. The CDR3 totals 16 residues. V lost 0 bases to trimming and J lost 3 bases, with 11 bases between them. Per the germline V gene, CDR1 is MNHNY and CDR2 is SVGAGI (reference sequence). This CDR3 is CASSYSEGDPNEKLFF. CDR3 nucleotides: TGTGCCAGCAGTTACTCGGAGGGTGACCCTAATGAAAAACTGTTTTTT.

This chain uses TRBV28 with TRBJ2-5, with 7 bases matching TRBD2. The CDR3 runs to 16 residues. CDR1 and CDR2 (germline): MDHEN, SYDVKM. The J segment lost 2 bases and the V segment lost 1 base, leaving 7 bases of the junction unmatched. The CDR3 DNA is TGTGCCAGCAGTTTATCCGCAAGGCGGGAGCAAGAGACCCAGTACTTC. Translated, it gives CASSLSARREQETQYF.

This clone was detected only once. V gene TRBV7-9 combines with J gene TRBJ2-1; 8 nucleotides line up with TRBD2. Losses at the gene ends were 5 bases for V and 6 bases for J; bases not matched to a gene: 9. The CDR3 spans 15 residues. Germline V gene data show CDR1 as SEHNR and CDR2 as FQNEAQ (reference sequence). The CDR3 sequence is CASSELAGQTNEQFF. In DNA, the CDR3 is TGTGCCAGCAGCGAGTTAGCGGGGCAGACCAATGAGCAGTTCTTC.

The genes are TRBV7-2 and TRBJ2-7; 11 positions agree with TRBD2. J was trimmed by 7 bases and V by 2 bases; bases with no gene match: 1. The CDR3 runs to 13 residues. In germline, CDR1 is SGHTA, CDR2 FQGNSA. The CDR3 region is CASSLTSGSEQYF. The CDR3, as DNA: TGTGCCAGCAGCTTAACTAGCGGGAGTGAGCAGTACTTC.

The chain uses TRBV28 and TRBJ2-3, with 10 bases fitting TRBD2. This CDR3 has 17 residues. The ends lost 1 base at V and 3 bases at J; junction bases unmatched: 7. Germline assignment: CDR1 MDHEN and CDR2 SYDVKM. CDR3 residues: CASSLLSGRAGTDTQYF. The CDR3 DNA reads TGTGCCAGCAGTTTATTAAGCGGGAGGGCGGGGACAGATACGCAGTATTTT.

Concerning this clone: Other DNA sequences from this sample encode an identical CDR3 as well. The chain is built from TRBV4-1 and TRBJ2-5, with 9 bases identical to TRBD1. Germline CDR1 is MGHRA and CDR2 is YSYEKL. V was clipped by 4 bases and J by 4 bases; unmatched bases: 4. This CDR3 is built from 14 residues. The CDR3 reads CASSPGQGLETQYF. DNA of the CDR3: TGCGCCAGCAGCCCGGGACAGGGTTTAGAGACCCAGTACTTC.